One sample yielded the 24 T cell receptor beta chains listed below, sequenced in a study of blood T cell repertoires in COVID-19. Clones were sequenced by immunoSEQ multiplex PCR, and TCRdb holds only the in-frame ones, with some missing. This sample has about 200,000 clones, with about nine tenths found just once. Sequencing was done on a sample of peripheral blood. These receptors came from a man aged 80 or over with acute or convalescent COVID-19.

The J gene is TRBJ2-1, the V gene TRBV6-5; D perhaps matches TRBD2 (6 bases). Trimming pared 11 bases from V and 1 base from J, leaving 15 bases between. The CDR3 consists of 14 residues. Germline V gene sequence: CDR1 MNHEY, CDR2 SVGAGI. The CDR3 region is CAARRDSSYNEQFF. Here the CDR3 DNA reads TGTGCCGCGAGACGGGACTCGTCCTACAATGAGCAGTTCTTC.

This clone was seen just once. This sequence joins TRBV5-6 and TRBJ2-1; 11 bases fit TRBD2. Trimming took 6 bases from V and 7 from J; bases not matched to a gene: 18. The CDR3 extends over 18 amino acids. Germline loops: CDR1 SGHDT, CDR2 YYEEEE. In nucleotides, the CDR3 is TGTGCCAGCAAAGGGGGCCCTAGCGGGAGGACGGACGGGAATGAGCAGTTCTTC. Translation gives CASKGGPSGRTDGNEQFF.

The sample holds a few counts of this clone. The chain has TRBV29-1 and TRBJ2-1, with D hard to call. This CDR3 is built from 12 residues. The V gene's germline CDR1 is SQVTM and CDR2 ANQGSEA. The V and J ends lost 2 bases and 15 bases respectively, with 17 bases between them. The DNA of the CDR3 is TGCAGCGTTGAAACCCCTCCGGTTGATCGGTTCTTC. Its translation is CSVETPPVDRFF.

The chain uses TRBV11-3 and TRBJ2-3, with D possibly matching TRBD2 (5 bases). Germline assignment: CDR1 SGHNT and CDR2 YENEEA. The V end lost 7 bases, the J end lost 0 bases, and 11 bases lay between the germline ends. The CDR3 length is 14 residues. The CDR3 here is CASTPGGSTDTQYF. CDR3 bases: TGTGCCAGCACCCCCGGCGGGAGCACAGATACGCAGTATTTT.

This sequence joins TRBV7-9 and TRBJ2-5; unclear D gene. Germline V lookup: CDR1 SEHNR, CDR2 FQNEAQ (reference sequence). Trimming removed 5 bases from V and 5 bases from J, with 9 bases in between. The CDR3 has 12 residues. CDR3 region: CASSPYSETQYF. In DNA, the CDR3 is TGTGCCAGCAGCCCTTATTCGGAGACCCAGTACTTC.

The V and J genes are TRBV29-1 and TRBJ2-2; TRBD2 matches 9 bases. Germline CDR1 SQVTM, CDR2 ANQGSEA. The length of the CDR3 is 15 residues. V shed 4 bases and J 7 bases; nucleotides not matched to a gene: 10. This chain's CDR3 is CSVGASGTGGGELFF. Written as DNA, the CDR3 is TGCAGCGTTGGGGCTAGCGGGACGGGGGGCGGGGAGCTGTTTTTT.

The genes are TRBV28 and TRBJ1-2; 7 bases line up with TRBD1. From germline, CDR1 is MDHEN and CDR2 SYDVKM. Trimming cost V 3 bases and J 4 bases; bases outside gene matches: 8. The CDR3 runs to 15 residues. The CDR3 bases are TGTGCCAGCAGTTTTTTGGCGGGACAGAGCTATGGCTACACCTTC. Amino acid sequence: CASSFLAGQSYGYTF.

The V and J genes are TRBV9 and TRBJ1-1; TRBD1 is a possible D gene (5 bases). Germline-derived CDR1 and CDR2 are SGDLS and YYNGEE. The CDR3 consists of 14 residues. V lost 2 bases and J 4 bases, leaving 12 bases between the germline ends. CDR3 protein: CASSVFPGLTEAFF. CDR3 nucleotide sequence: TGTGCCAGCAGCGTTTTCCCAGGGCTCACTGAAGCTTTCTTT.

As DNA, the CDR3 is TGTGCCTGGAGGAGGGCGCGGACTAGCGGAAGCACAGATACGCAGTATTTT. Protein sequence: CAWRRARTSGSTDTQYF. The chain has TRBV30 and TRBJ2-3, with 10 nucleotides matching TRBD2. The CDR3 runs to 17 residues. V gave up 3 bases and J gave up 0 bases; unmatched junction bases: 9. CDR1 and CDR2 (germline): GTSNPN, SVGIG (reference sequence).

In the case of this clone: Other DNA sequences in the sample encode the same CDR3. The V gene is TRBV30, the J gene TRBJ1-1, with 7 bases that match TRBD1. The CDR3 is 13 amino acids. Germline V lookup: CDR1 GTSNPN, CDR2 SVGIG (reference sequence). After removal of 2 bases from V and 2 bases from J, the junction contained 2 bases not matched to a gene. Here the CDR3 reads CAWSRQGNTEAFF. The CDR3, as DNA: TGTGCCTGGAGTCGACAGGGCAACACTGAAGCTTTCTTT.

The rearrangement joins TRBV6-6 to TRBJ1-2, with TRBD1 identical over 7 bases. J was trimmed by 5 bases and V by 5 bases; bases with no gene match: 14. Germline CDR1 and CDR2: MNHNY and SVGAGI (reference sequence). CDR3 size: 16 residues. CDR3 bases: TGTGCCAGCAGTCGACAGGGCCCAGGGCAAGGGTATGGCTACACCTTC. Translating it yields CASSRQGPGQGYGYTF.

The rearrangement links TRBV5-6 to TRBJ1-5; D gene ambiguous. Germline assignment: CDR1 SGHDT and CDR2 YYEEEE. V was cut by 4 bases and J by 6 bases, with 17 bases left in between. The CDR3 consists of 15 residues. The CDR3 loop reads CASSLGGGLVQPQHF. The CDR3 DNA reads TGTGCCAGCAGCCTGGGAGGTGGTCTGGTTCAGCCCCAGCATTTT.

The rearrangement uses TRBV28 and TRBJ2-1; 8 bases are a match to TRBD2. J gave up 3 bases and V 6 bases, and 10 bases lay outside the gene matches. Germline V lookup: CDR1 MDHEN, CDR2 SYDVKM. This CDR3 spans 16 amino acids. CDR3 DNA sequence: TGTGCCAGCAGACGTAGGGGGGGACTAGGCTACAATGAGCAGTTCTTC. Translation gives CASRRRGGLGYNEQFF.

J is TRBJ2-5 and V is TRBV30; 8 bases line up with TRBD2. CDR1 GTSNPN and CDR2 SVGIG come from the germline V gene (reference sequence). The CDR3 contains 16 residues. Trimming took 0 bases from V and 3 from J; bases not matched to a gene: 9. The CDR3 is CAWSVPAGVLKETQYF. As DNA, the CDR3 is TGTGCCTGGAGTGTACCAGCGGGAGTCTTAAAAGAGACCCAGTACTTC. Supplemented by reference TRBV30 and TRBJ2-5, the full variable domain reads SQTIHQWPATLVQPVGSPLSLECTVEGTSNPNLYWYRQAAGRGLQLLFYSVGIGQISSEVPQNLSASRPQDRQFILSSKKLLLSDSGFYLCAWSVPAGVLKETQYFGPGTRLLVL.

This rearrangement joins TRBV27 to TRBJ1-1, with 11 bases matching TRBD1. From germline, CDR1 is MNHEY and CDR2 SMNVEV (reference sequence). V gave up 3 bases and J gave up 7 bases; unmatched junction bases: 1. The CDR3 consists of 13 residues. CDR3 in amino acids: CASSFGTGGEAFF. The CDR3, as DNA: TGTGCCAGCAGTTTTGGGACAGGGGGTGAAGCTTTCTTT.

The chain recombines TRBV7-8 with TRBJ2-2, with D perhaps TRBD1 (5 bases). V was clipped by 5 bases and J by 2 bases, with 15 bases between them. CDR1 and CDR2 from the germline V gene are SGHVS and FQNEAQ. The CDR3 totals 16 residues. The CDR3 spells CASSRTRDANTGELFF. Here the CDR3 DNA reads TGTGCCAGCAGCAGGACCAGGGATGCTAACACCGGGGAGCTGTTTTTT.

This clone has a single count. Its ends do not fully match the called genes, so a read error is possible. Here the CDR3 DNA reads TGCAGCGCTGAAGGGGGTAGCGGCACAGATACGCAGTATTTT. Translation gives CSAEGGSGTDTQYF. The chain couples TRBV29-1 to TRBJ2-3; possibly TRBD1 for D (6 bases). CDR1 and CDR2 (germline): SQVTM, ANQGSEA. This CDR3 comprises 14 residues.

This rearrangement joins TRBV29-1 to TRBJ1-5; TRBD1 matches 8 bases. Germline CDR1 reads SQVTM; CDR2 reads ANQGSEA. The CDR3 is made up of 17 amino acids. Trimming took 3 bases from V and 3 from J; bases not matched to a gene: 13. CDR3 coding DNA: TGCAGCGTTGACGGCAGGGGGCGCTTCGGGAACAATCAGCCCCAGCATTTT. Its protein is CSVDGRGRFGNNQPQHF.

The rearrangement joins TRBV29-1 to TRBJ1-2; 7 bases are a match to TRBD1. The V gene end was trimmed by 7 bases and the J gene end by 1 base; junction bases not matched to a gene: 6. CDR3 size: 13 residues. The germline V gene encodes CDR1 SQVTM and CDR2 ANQGSEA. CDR3 loop: CSGRDSFNYGYTF. As DNA, the CDR3 is TGCAGCGGTCGGGACAGTTTTAACTATGGCTACACCTTC.

The V gene is TRBV18, the J gene TRBJ2-5; TRBD1 might be the D (6 bases). In germline, CDR1 is KGHSH, CDR2 LQKENI. The CDR3 sequence is 14 residues long. V dropped 0 bases and J dropped 3 bases, with 8 bases sitting between them. The CDR3 nucleotides are TGTGCCAGCTCACCACCCTCAGGGGAAGAGACCCAGTACTTC. Translated, it gives CASSPPSGEETQYF.

This clone has only a few counts. This chain links TRBV27 with TRBJ2-7; TRBD1 matches at 9 bases. Germline CDR1 is MNHEY and CDR2 is SMNVEV (reference sequence). Germline trimming cut 6 bases from V and 0 bases from J; bases unmatched to any gene: 3. CDR3 length: 14 amino acids. The chain's CDR3 is CASRMTGGSYEQYV. CDR3 nucleotides: TGTGCCAGCAGAATGACAGGGGGCTCCTACGAGCAGTACGTC.

The chain couples TRBV5-1 to TRBJ2-3, with 10 positions matching TRBD2. CDR1 SGHRS and CDR2 YFSETQ come from the germline V gene. CDR3 length: 14 amino acids. The J segment lost 4 bases and the V segment lost 7 bases, leaving 6 bases of the junction unmatched. This CDR3 is CASGSGRNPDTQYF. In DNA, the CDR3 is TGCGCCAGCGGTAGCGGGAGGAATCCAGATACGCAGTATTTT.

A few counts support this clone. The CDR3 region has the DNA TGTGCCAGCAGCCAAGGTACTAGCGGGAGATTAAACATTCAGTACTTC. Translation: CASSQGTSGRLNIQYF. The V and J genes are TRBV3-1 (or the pseudogene TRBV3-2) and TRBJ2-4; TRBD2 aligns across 11 bases. The CDR3 has 16 amino acids. Losses at the gene ends were 1 base for V and 6 bases for J; bases not matched to a gene: 5. Germline CDR1 and CDR2: LGHDT and YNNKEL (reference sequence).

The rearrangement uses TRBV11-3 and TRBJ2-6; 8 nucleotides align to TRBD2. CDR1 and CDR2 from the germline V gene are SGHNT and YENEEA. Unmatched junction bases numbered 6, after V lost 3 bases and J lost 2 bases. This CDR3 is 17 amino acids long. This CDR3 reads CASSLRTSPAGANVLTF. CDR3 in DNA: TGTGCCAGCAGCTTGAGGACTAGCCCCGCTGGGGCCAACGTCCTGACTTTC.